This T cell receptor (beta chain) was identified in a study of blood T cell repertoires in COVID-19. Study at large: The United States, Italy and Spain provided the acute and convalescent COVID-19 samples. Sources were T cells, B-cell-depleted T cells, or PBMCs; the material itself was cDNA or gDNA.

CDR3 length equals 13 residues. The ends lost 5 bases at V and 4 bases at J; junction bases unmatched: 4. Germline CDR1 MNHNY, CDR2 SVGAGI (reference sequence). The assay was immunoSEQ multiplex PCR, and TCRdb's table has in-frame clones only and misses some. The table has about 72,000 clones, 82% seen once. This TCR was sampled from a human donor in a cohort sampled during active COVID-19. The chain joins TRBV6-6 to TRBJ2-7; 8 nucleotides agree with TRBD1. Sample: peripheral blood. DNA for the CDR3: TGTGCCAGCAGTCCGGGACAGGTTTACGAGCAGTACTTC. It translates to CASSPGQVYEQYF.